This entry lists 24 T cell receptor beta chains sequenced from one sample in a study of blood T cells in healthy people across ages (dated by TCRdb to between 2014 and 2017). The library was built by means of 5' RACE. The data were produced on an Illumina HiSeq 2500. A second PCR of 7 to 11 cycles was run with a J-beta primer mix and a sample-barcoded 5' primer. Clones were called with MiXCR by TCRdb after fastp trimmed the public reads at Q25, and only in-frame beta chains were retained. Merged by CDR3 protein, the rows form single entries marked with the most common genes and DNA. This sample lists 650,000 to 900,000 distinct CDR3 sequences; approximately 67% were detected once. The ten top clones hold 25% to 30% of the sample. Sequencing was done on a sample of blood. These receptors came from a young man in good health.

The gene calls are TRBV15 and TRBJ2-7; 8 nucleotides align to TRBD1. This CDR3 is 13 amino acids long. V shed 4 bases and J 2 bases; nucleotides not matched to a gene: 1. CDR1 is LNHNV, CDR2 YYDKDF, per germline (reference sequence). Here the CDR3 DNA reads TGTGCCACCAGCATGGACAGGGCCTACGAGCAGTACTTC. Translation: CATSMDRAYEQYF.

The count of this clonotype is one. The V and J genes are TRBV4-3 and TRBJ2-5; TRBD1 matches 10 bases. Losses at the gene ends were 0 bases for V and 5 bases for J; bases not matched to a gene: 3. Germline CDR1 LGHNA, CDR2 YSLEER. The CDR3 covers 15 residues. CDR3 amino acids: CASSQDGQGEETQYF. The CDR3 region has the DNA TGCGCCAGCAGCCAAGATGGACAGGGGGAGGAGACCCAGTACTTC.

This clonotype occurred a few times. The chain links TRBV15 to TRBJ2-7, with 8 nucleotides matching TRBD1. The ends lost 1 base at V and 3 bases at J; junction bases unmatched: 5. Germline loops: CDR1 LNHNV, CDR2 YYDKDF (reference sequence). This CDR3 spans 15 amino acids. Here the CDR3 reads CATSRGLGQDYEQYF. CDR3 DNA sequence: TGTGCCACCAGCAGAGGGCTGGGACAGGACTACGAGCAGTACTTC.

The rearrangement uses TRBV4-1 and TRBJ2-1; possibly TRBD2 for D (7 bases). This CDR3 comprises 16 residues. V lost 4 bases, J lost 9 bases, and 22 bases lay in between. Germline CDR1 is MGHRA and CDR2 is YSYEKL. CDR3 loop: CASSLRTSGGAAEQFF. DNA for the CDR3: TGCGCCAGCAGCCTAAGGACTAGTGGGGGGGCTGCTGAGCAGTTCTTC.

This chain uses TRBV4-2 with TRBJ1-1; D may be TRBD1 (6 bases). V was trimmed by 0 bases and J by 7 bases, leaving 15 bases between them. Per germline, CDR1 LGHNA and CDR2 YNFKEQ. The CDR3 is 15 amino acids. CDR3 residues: CASSQDPGGRVEAFF. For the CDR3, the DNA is TGTGCCAGCAGCCAAGATCCCGGGGGCCGTGTTGAAGCTTTCTTT.

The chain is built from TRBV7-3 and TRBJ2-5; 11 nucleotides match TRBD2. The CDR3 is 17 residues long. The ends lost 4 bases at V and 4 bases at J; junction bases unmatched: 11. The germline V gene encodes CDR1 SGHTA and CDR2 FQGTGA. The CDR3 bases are TGTGCCAGCAGCTCGATCGGGACTAGCGGTGATGCAGAGACCCAGTACTTC. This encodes CASSSIGTSGDAETQYF.

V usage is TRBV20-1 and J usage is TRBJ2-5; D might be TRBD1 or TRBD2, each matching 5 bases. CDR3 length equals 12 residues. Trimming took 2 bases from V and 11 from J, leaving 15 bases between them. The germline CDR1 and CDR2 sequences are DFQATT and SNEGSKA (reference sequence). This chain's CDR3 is CSARPRAGEQYF. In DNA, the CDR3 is TGCAGTGCTAGACCCAGGGCCGGGGAGCAGTACTTC.

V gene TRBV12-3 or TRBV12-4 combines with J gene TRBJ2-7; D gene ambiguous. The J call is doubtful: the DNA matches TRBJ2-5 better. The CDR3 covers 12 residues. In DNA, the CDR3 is TGTGCCAGCAGGGATCTCCAAGAGACCCAGTACTTC. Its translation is CASRDLQETQYF.

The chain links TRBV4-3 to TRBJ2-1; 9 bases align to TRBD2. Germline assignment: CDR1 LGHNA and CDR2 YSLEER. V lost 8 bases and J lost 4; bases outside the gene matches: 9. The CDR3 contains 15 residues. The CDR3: CASARETSGYNEQFF. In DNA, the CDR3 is TGCGCCAGCGCAAGAGAGACTAGCGGATACAATGAGCAGTTCTTC.

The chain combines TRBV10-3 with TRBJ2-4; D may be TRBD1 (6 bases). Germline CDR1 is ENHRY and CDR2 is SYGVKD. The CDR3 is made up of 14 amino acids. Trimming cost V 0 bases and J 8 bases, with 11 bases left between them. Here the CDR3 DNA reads TGTGCCATCAGTGAGTCGGGCAGGGGATACATTCAGTACTTC. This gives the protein CAISESGRGYIQYF.

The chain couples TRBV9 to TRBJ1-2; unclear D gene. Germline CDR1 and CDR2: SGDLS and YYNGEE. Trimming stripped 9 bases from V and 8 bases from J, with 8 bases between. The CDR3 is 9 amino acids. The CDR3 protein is CAIPRGYTF. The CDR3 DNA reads TGTGCCATCCCTCGAGGCTACACCTTC.

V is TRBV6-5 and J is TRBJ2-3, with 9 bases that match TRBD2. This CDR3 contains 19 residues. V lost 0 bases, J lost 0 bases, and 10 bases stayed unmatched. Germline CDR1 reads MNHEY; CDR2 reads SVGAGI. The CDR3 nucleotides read TGTGCCAGCAGTTACTCGAATAGCGGGGGTGCCTCGAGCACAGATACGCAGTATTTT. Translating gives CASSYSNSGGASSTDTQYF.

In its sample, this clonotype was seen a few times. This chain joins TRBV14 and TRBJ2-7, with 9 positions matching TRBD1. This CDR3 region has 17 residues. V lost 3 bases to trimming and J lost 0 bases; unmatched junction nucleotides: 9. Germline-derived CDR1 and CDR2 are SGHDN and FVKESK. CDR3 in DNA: TGTGCCAGCAGCCAGGAATTCGGACAGGGGCCCTCCTACGAGCAGTACTTC. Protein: CASSQEFGQGPSYEQYF.

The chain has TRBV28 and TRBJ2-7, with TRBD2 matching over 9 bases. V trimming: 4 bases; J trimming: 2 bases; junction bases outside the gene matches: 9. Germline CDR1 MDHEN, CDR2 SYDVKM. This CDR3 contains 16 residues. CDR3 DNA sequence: TGTGCCAGCAGTTCTCCGAGCGGGGGGTGGCCCTACGAGCAGTACTTC. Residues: CASSSPSGGWPYEQYF. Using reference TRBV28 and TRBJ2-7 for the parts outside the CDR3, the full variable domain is DVKVTQSSRYLVKRTGEKVFLECVQDMDHENMFWYRQDPGLGLRLIYFSYDVKMKEKGDIPEGYSVSREKKERFSLILESASTNQTSMYLCASSSPSGGWPYEQYFGPGTRLTVT.

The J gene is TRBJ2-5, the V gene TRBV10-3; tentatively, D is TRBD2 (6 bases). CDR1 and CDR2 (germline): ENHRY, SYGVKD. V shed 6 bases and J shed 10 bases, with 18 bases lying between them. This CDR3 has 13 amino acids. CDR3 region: CAISGPEAGGQYF. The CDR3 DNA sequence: TGTGCCATCAGCGGCCCGGAAGCCGGGGGCCAGTACTTC.

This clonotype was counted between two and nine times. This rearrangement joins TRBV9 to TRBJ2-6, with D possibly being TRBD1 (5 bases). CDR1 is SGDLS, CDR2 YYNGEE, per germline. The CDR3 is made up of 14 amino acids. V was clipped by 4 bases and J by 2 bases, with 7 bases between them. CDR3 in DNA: TGTGCCAGCAGCACAGGAGCTGGGGCCAACGTCCTGACTTTC. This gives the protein CASSTGAGANVLTF.

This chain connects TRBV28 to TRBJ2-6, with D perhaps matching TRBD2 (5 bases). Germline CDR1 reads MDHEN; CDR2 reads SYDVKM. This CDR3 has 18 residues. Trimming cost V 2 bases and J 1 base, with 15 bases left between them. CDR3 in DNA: TGTGCCAGCAGTTTACGGACCGGACTCCCTTCTGGGGCCAACGTCCTGACTTTC. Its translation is CASSLRTGLPSGANVLTF.

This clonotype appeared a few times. CDR3 residues: CSVQGGDRDTRGAQYF. For the CDR3, the DNA is TGCAGCGTTCAAGGTGGGGACAGGGATACCCGAGGGGCCCAGTACTTC. The rearrangement links TRBV29-1 to TRBJ2-5, with 9 bases that match TRBD1. The germline CDR1 and CDR2 sequences are SQVTM and ANQGSEA. With V trimmed by 5 bases and J by 9 bases, 19 bases remained unmatched. The CDR3 has 16 residues. The complete variable domain, with remaining parts taken from reference TRBV29-1 and TRBJ2-5, reads SAVISQKPSRDICQRGTSLTIQCQVDSQVTMMFWYRQQPGQSLTLIATANQGSEATYESGFVIDKFPISRPNLTFSTLTVSNMSPEDSSIYLCSVQGGDRDTRGAQYFGPGTRLLVL.

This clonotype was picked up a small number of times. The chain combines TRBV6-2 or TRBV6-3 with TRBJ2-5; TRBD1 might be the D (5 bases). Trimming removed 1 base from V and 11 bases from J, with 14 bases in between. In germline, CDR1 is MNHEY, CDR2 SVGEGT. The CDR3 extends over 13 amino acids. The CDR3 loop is CASSYFGAREQYF. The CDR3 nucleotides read TGTGCCAGCAGTTACTTTGGGGCTCGAGAGCAGTACTTC.

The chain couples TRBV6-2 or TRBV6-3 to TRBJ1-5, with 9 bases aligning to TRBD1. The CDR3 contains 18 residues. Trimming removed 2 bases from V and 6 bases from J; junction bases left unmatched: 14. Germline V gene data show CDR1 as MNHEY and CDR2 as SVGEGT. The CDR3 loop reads CASSYHTIVRDRVQPQHF. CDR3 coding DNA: TGTGCCAGCAGTTACCACACAATCGTCCGGGACAGGGTTCAGCCCCAGCATTTT.

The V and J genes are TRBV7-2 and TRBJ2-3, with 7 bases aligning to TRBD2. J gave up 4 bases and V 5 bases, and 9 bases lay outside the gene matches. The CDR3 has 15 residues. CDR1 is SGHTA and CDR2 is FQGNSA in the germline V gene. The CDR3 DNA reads TGTGCCAGCAGCCCGGTGGGGGGGTGGGCAGATACGCAGTATTTT. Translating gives CASSPVGGWADTQYF. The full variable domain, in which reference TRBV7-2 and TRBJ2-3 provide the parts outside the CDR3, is GAGVSQSPSNKVTEKGKDVELRCDPISGHTALYWYRQSLGQGLEFLIYFQGNSAPDKSGLPSDRFSAERTGGSVSTLTIQRTQQEDSAVYLCASSPVGGWADTQYFGPGTRLTVL.

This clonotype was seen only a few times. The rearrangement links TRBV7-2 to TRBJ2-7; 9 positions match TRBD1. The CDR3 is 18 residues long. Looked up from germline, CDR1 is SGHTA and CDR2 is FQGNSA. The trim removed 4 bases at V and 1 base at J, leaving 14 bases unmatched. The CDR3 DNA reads TGTGCCAGCAGCTATTTAATGGGCCCGGGACAGGGTTCCTACGAGCAGTACTTC. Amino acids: CASSYLMGPGQGSYEQYF. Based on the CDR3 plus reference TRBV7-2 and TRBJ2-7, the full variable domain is GAGVSQSPSNKVTEKGKDVELRCDPISGHTALYWYRQSLGQGLEFLIYFQGNSAPDKSGLPSDRFSAERTGGSVSTLTIQRTQQEDSAVYLCASSYLMGPGQGSYEQYFGPGTRLTVT.

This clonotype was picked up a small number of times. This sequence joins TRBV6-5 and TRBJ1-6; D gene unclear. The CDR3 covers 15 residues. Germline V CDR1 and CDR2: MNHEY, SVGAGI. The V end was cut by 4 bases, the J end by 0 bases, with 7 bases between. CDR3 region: CASSFRSSYNSPLHF. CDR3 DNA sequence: TGTGCCAGCAGTTTTCGGAGCTCCTATAATTCACCCCTCCACTTT.

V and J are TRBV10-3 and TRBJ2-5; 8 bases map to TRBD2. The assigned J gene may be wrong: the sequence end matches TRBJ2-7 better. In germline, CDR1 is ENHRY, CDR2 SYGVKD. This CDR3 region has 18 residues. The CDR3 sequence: CAISESPLGGLGTDEQYF. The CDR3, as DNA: TGTGCCATCAGTGAGTCCCCTCTTGGGGGACTAGGCACAGACGAGCAGTACTTC.